A selection of T cell receptor beta chains follows, all from one sample in a study of tumor-infiltrating lymphocytes in primary liver carcinoma. One entry per CDR3 protein, called by TCRdb with MiXCR from the multiplex PCR reads. Here the sample spans 48,000 or so distinct CDR3 sequences, roughly 77% being singletons. The sample consisted of liver tumor tissue from sampling region 3. Every receptor here comes from a man in his forties with primary liver carcinoma and hepatitis B virus infection. CDR3s include the opening cysteine and the closing phenylalanine or tryptophan. A D gene is named only where the DNA matches it firmly. Rows give clone size only sometimes, using once, few, many, or a class for an expanded clone.

>many|.|TRBJ2-3|TRBV29-1
CSVGPPGTDTQYF
TGCAGCGTTGGCCCACCAGGCACAGATACGCAGTATTTT
>.|.|TRBJ2-7|TRBV12-3/TRBV12-4
CASSVPPRPYEQYF
TGTGCCAGCAGCGTCCCCCCACGGCCCTACGAGCAGTATTTC
>.|.|TRBJ1-2|TRBV11-2
CASSLADGDYGYTF
TGTGCTAGCAGCCTAGCCGACGGGGACTATGGCTACACCTTC
>.|.|TRBJ1-5|TRBV12-3/TRBV12-4
CASNLGGVDPPQHF
TGTGCCAGCAACCTGGGAGGAGTCGATCCGCCCCAGCATTTT
>.|TRBD1|TRBJ1-5|TRBV28
CTSNPSGQIQPHHF
TGTACCAGCAATCCGTCGGGACAGATACAGCCCCATCATTTT
>.|TRBD2|TRBJ2-7|TRBV7-9
CVSSMGTSLGQYF
TGTGTCAGCAGCATGGGGACTAGCTTAGGGCAGTACTTC
>once|.|TRBJ2-3|TRBV11-2
CASGPLADDTQYF
TGTGCCAGCGGTCCGCTAGCAGACGATACGCAGTACTTT
>.|.|TRBJ2-2|TRBV14
CASSLHWDAGELFF
TGTGCCAGCAGCTTACACTGGGACGCCGGGGAGCTGTTTTTT
>.|TRBD1|TRBJ1-1|TRBV5-4
CASSFGSATGNTEVFF
TGTGCCAGTAGCTTTGGTTCCGCGACAGGGAACACTGAAGTTTTCTTT
>many|TRBD2|TRBJ2-4|TRBV6-5
CASRPGGGGDIQYF
TGTGCCAGCAGGCCGGGAGGCGGAGGCGACATTCAGTACTTC
>.|.|TRBJ1-1|TRBV29-1
CSGSLRTKGSEAFF
TGCAGCGGTTCACTCAGGACCAAGGGGTCTGAAGCTTTCTTT
>many|.|TRBJ1-5|TRBV6-6
CASMSGPEQPQHF
TGTGCCAGCATGAGCGGACCGGAGCAGCCCCAGCATTTT
>.|.|TRBJ2-2|TRBV10-1
CASSEGETNTGELFF
TGCGCCAGCAGTGAAGGCGAGACGAATACCGGGGAGCTGTTTTTT
>.|.|TRBJ2-3|TRBV7-8
CASSLDGPGAGSQYF
TGTGCCAGCAGTTTAGACGGACCGGGGGCAGGATCGCAGTATTTT
>once|.|TRBJ2-7|TRBV11-2
CAISLTDTTYEQYF
TGTGCCATAAGCTTAACTGACACTACCTACGAGCAGTACTTC
>.|.|TRBJ2-1|TRBV29-1
CSGSGNEQSF
TGCAGCGGATCGGGCAATGAGCAATCCTTC